Below are 12 T cell receptor beta chains sequenced from a single sample in a study of T cells in Graves' hyperthyroidism and ophthalmopathy. The TCR beta CDR3 regions underwent amplification using RNA transcripts as the source. The primer set for the first-round RT-PCR of the TCR CDR3 was HTBI. TCRdb analysed the multiplex PCR reads with MiXCR anew, one entry per CDR3 protein. The table lists 600,000 to 900,000 distinct CDR3 sequences, about a sixth of them singletons. The sample was blood. These receptors originate from a man aged 18 to 29 with Graves' hyperthyroidism.

The V call is TRBV10-3, the J call TRBJ2-7; possibly TRBD1 for D (5 bases). The germline gives CDR1 ENHRY, CDR2 SYGVKD. The CDR3 is 14 residues long. The ends were cut back, 0 bases at V and 6 bases at J, with 12 bases in the middle. The CDR3 region is CAISESVGAGEQYF. CDR3 nucleotides: TGTGCCATCAGTGAGTCGGTAGGGGCCGGCGAGCAGTACTTC.

This chain uses TRBV28 with TRBJ2-7, with 10 positions matching TRBD2. There are 14 residues in the CDR3. V shed 3 bases, J shed 7 bases, and the junction held 6 bases outside the gene matches. Germline assignment: CDR1 MDHEN and CDR2 SYDVKM. The DNA of the CDR3 is TGTGCCAGCAGTTTTCGGCTAGCGGGAGTTGAGCAGTACTTC. It specifies CASSFRLAGVEQYF.

This chain joins TRBV29-1 and TRBJ2-1; D possibly corresponds to TRBD1 (7 bases). The CDR3 is 15 residues long. Trimming took off 1 base at V and 3 bases at J, with 13 bases between the two ends. CDR1 SQVTM and CDR2 ANQGSEA come from the germline V gene. The CDR3 coding sequence is TGCAGCGTTGAAGGCGGGACAGATCACTACAATGAGCAGTTCTTC. This gives the protein CSVEGGTDHYNEQFF.

The V and J genes are TRBV2 and TRBJ1-2, with 10 bases identical to TRBD1. The CDR3 contains 14 residues. The germline CDR1 and CDR2 sequences are SNHLY and FYNNEI. V was clipped by 6 bases and J by 3 bases; unmatched bases: 4. The CDR3 loop is CASSEDRGDYGYTF. CDR3 DNA sequence: TGTGCCAGCAGCGAGGACAGGGGGGACTATGGCTACACCTTC.

This clonotype showed up many times. The chain uses TRBV28 and TRBJ1-1; tentatively, D is TRBD1 (5 bases). V was shortened by 7 bases and J by 4 bases, with 10 bases between the two germline ends. Germline-derived CDR1 and CDR2 are MDHEN and SYDVKM. The CDR3 length is 12 residues. CDR3 region: CASKAGATEAFF. The DNA for the CDR3 is TGTGCCAGCAAAGCCGGGGCCACTGAAGCTTTCTTT.

V gene TRBV24-1 combines with J gene TRBJ1-3; D gene uncertain. V was pared by 3 bases and J by 0 bases, with 8 bases between. Germline-derived CDR1 and CDR2 are KGHDR and SFDVKD. This CDR3 region has 15 residues. CDR3 protein: CATSDPWGSGNTIYF. DNA for the CDR3: TGTGCCACCAGTGATCCCTGGGGCTCTGGAAACACCATATATTTT.

The chain employs TRBV7-9 and TRBJ1-6; D is undetermined. The ends were cut back, 2 bases at V and 7 bases at J, with 9 bases in the middle. CDR1 is SEHNR, CDR2 FQNEAQ, per germline (reference sequence). The CDR3 is made up of 14 amino acids. This chain's CDR3 is CASSLPIPNSPLHF. The DNA of the CDR3 is TGTGCCAGCAGCTTACCGATCCCCAATTCACCCCTCCACTTT. The entire variable domain, with the rest obtained from reference TRBV7-9 and TRBJ1-6, is as follows: DTGVSQNPRHKITKRGQNVTFRCDPISEHNRLYWYRQTLGQGPEFLTYFQNEAQLEKSRLLSDRFSAERPKGSFSTLEIQRTEQGDSAMYLCASSLPIPNSPLHFGNGTRLTVT.

V and J are TRBV9 and TRBJ2-5; a weak D match, TRBD2 (5 bases). The CDR3 length is 14 residues. Looked up from germline, CDR1 is SGDLS and CDR2 is YYNGEE. Trimming left V 4 bases short and J 0 bases short, with 10 bases between. The DNA of the CDR3 is TGTGCCAGCAGCAACGGACTCCACCAAGAGACCCAGTACTTC. It is translated as CASSNGLHQETQYF.

This clonotype was recorded at least ten times. The rearrangement joins TRBV28 to TRBJ2-7; 7 bases match TRBD1. The V and J ends lost 3 bases and 0 bases, in that order; junction bases with no gene match: 8. The CDR3 covers 16 residues. Germline V gene sequence: CDR1 MDHEN, CDR2 SYDVKM. CDR3 in DNA: TGTGCCAGCAGTTTTCCCTCGACAGGGATCTCCTACGAGCAGTACTTC. Encoded protein: CASSFPSTGISYEQYF.

The rearrangement joins TRBV7-9 to TRBJ2-5; 14 bases map to TRBD2. After removal of 5 bases from V and 4 bases from J, the junction contained 12 bases not matched to a gene. The CDR3 runs to 18 residues. CDR1 SEHNR and CDR2 FQNEAQ come from the germline V gene (reference sequence). The CDR3 DNA reads TGTGCCAGCAGCCCCCTCGGGACTAGCGGGAGCTGGGGAGAGACCCAGTACTTC. This codes for CASSPLGTSGSWGETQYF.

The V call is TRBV6-1, the J call TRBJ1-5; D is ambiguous. V was trimmed by 6 bases and J by 4 bases, leaving 10 bases between them. The CDR3 spans 13 residues. Germline values: CDR1 MNHNS, CDR2 SASEGT. The CDR3 DNA follows: TGTGCCAGCAGCCCCTCGGATAATCAGCCCCAGCATTTT. Its translation: CASSPSDNQPQHF.

This clonotype was picked up many times. V usage is TRBV7-2 and J usage is TRBJ2-3; D ambiguous. The CDR3 consists of 15 residues. Germline V gene lookup returns CDR1 SGHTA and CDR2 FQGNSA. Trimming removed 1 base at V and 6 bases at J, with 14 bases between. CDR3: CASSLVSLPGDTQYF. CDR3 DNA sequence: TGTGCCAGCAGCTTAGTCAGCCTACCTGGGGATACGCAGTATTTT.